The source of this T cell receptor (beta chain) is a study of cytomegalovirus exposure and HLA in healthy donors. Overall study results and limits: The majority of TCR sequences were rare, yet some public TCRs appeared in many donors. Published work reported that the classifier diagnosed cytomegalovirus status with high specificity and sensitivity. Cytomegalovirus association was assigned to about 150 TCR beta chains.

As for this clone: Its antigen is undetermined.

The PCR ran on 60 Vbeta and 13 Jbeta primers. Here immunoSEQ multiplex PCR was the method, and the copy in TCRdb shows in-frame clones only, minus some. This table holds around 76,000 clones, 60% to 85% found once. V lost 6 bases, J lost 3 bases, and 8 bases stayed unmatched. Germline V gene lookup returns CDR1 SNHLY and CDR2 FYNNEI. CDR3 length: 16 residues. Sequenced material: PBMCs. The rearrangement uses TRBV2 and TRBJ2-3, with 11 positions matching TRBD2. The clonotype comes from a man aged 40-49 years in good health and CMV-seronegative. This CDR3 reads CASRLTSGTMTDTQYF. The DNA for the CDR3 is TGTGCCAGCAGATTGACTAGCGGGACCATGACAGATACGCAGTATTTT. Full variable domain (rest looked up from reference TRBV2 and TRBJ2-3): EPEVTQTPSHQVTQMGQEVILRCVPISNHLYFYWYRQILGQKVEFLVSFYNNEISEKSEIFDDQFSVERPDGSNFTLKIRSTKLEDSAMYFCASRLTSGTMTDTQYFGPGTRLTVL.